This T cell receptor beta chain was retrieved from a study of CD8 T cells in ankylosing spondylitis. Germline CDR1 is LGHNT and CDR2 is FRNRAP. V lost 0 bases and J lost 7; bases outside the gene matches: 11. The CDR3 runs 17 residues. Researchers built TCR beta libraries using quantitative 5'-RACE with molecular barcodes. TCRdb re-analysed the 5' RACE reads in MiXCR, keeping a single row per CDR3 protein. Of fewer than 250,000 distinct CDR3 sequences in the sample, roughly a tenth were seen once. This clonotype was observed at least ten times. The gene calls are TRBV12-5 and TRBJ2-1; 8 nucleotides agree with TRBD1. The specimen was blood, either unsorted or a sorted T cell fraction (not recorded which). The origin of this receptor is a male donor with ankylosing spondylitis or in good health (not recorded which). CDR3 coding DNA: TGTGCTAGTGGTTTGGTACAGGGTACAGGGGGTAGTAATGAGCAGTTCTTC. Protein: CASGLVQGTGGSNEQFF. Using reference TRBV12-5 and TRBJ2-1 for the parts outside the CDR3, the full variable domain is DARVTQTPRHKVTEMGQEVTMRCQPILGHNTVFWYRQTMMQGLELLAYFRNRAPLDDSGMPKDRFSAEMPDATLATLKIQPSEPRDSAVYFCASGLVQGTGGSNEQFFGPGTRLTVL.